Listed below are T cell receptor beta chains from one sample, sequenced in a study of blood T cell repertoires in COVID-19. Data came from immunoSEQ multiplex PCR; TCRdb stores just in-frame clones and leaves some out. The table shows some 270,000 clones, with under 90% occurring only once. Sequenced input: peripheral blood. The receptors come from a man aged 45-65 years with acute or convalescent COVID-19. Both conserved end residues are part of each CDR3. Each record gives: V gene, clone size, J gene, D gene, CDR3 protein, CDR3 DNA. D genes are given only for firm matches. Clone size, where shown, is once, few, many, or a class for clones that have expanded.

V gene: TRBV10-3; clone size: .; J gene: TRBJ1-1; D gene: .; CDR3 protein: CAIIPDKNTEAFF; CDR3 DNA: TGTGCCATCATTCCGGACAAGAACACTGAAGCTTTCTTT
V gene: TRBV6-4; clone size: .; J gene: TRBJ1-6; D gene: TRBD1; CDR3 protein: CASSPGQGNSPLHF; CDR3 DNA: TGTGCCAGCAGTCCGGGACAGGGGAATTCACCCCTCCACTTT
V gene: TRBV5-1; clone size: .; J gene: TRBJ1-1; D gene: .; CDR3 protein: CASRSDRNTEAFF; CDR3 DNA: TGCGCCAGCAGGTCGGACAGGAACACTGAAGCTTTCTTT
V gene: TRBV10-2; clone size: .; J gene: TRBJ1-6; D gene: .; CDR3 protein: CASSDSRRGNSPLHF; CDR3 DNA: TGCGCCAGCAGCGACTCCCGCAGGGGAAATTCACCCCTCCACTTT
V gene: TRBV2; clone size: .; J gene: TRBJ1-1; D gene: .; CDR3 protein: CASRGGPGTLNTEAFF; CDR3 DNA: TGTGCCAGCAGGGGGGGTCCAGGCACCCTGAACACTGAAGCTTTCTTT
V gene: TRBV10-3; clone size: .; J gene: TRBJ2-7; D gene: TRBD1; CDR3 protein: CAIRTGQGKDEQYF; CDR3 DNA: TGTGCCATCAGGACGGGACAGGGGAAGGACGAGCAGTACTTC
V gene: TRBV30; clone size: .; J gene: TRBJ1-5; D gene: .; CDR3 protein: CAWGREDSNQPQHF; CDR3 DNA: TGTGCCTGGGGGAGGGAGGATAGCAATCAGCCCCAGCATTTT
V gene: TRBV7-5; clone size: .; J gene: TRBJ2-1; D gene: .; CDR3 protein: CARRPPGLAGGRNEQFF; CDR3 DNA: TGTGCCAGAAGGCCCCCGGGACTAGCGGGGGGCCGAAATGAGCAGTTCTTC
V gene: TRBV5-1; clone size: once; J gene: TRBJ2-7; D gene: .; CDR3 protein: CASSLTVSGDASYEQYF; CDR3 DNA: TGCGCCAGCAGCTTGACGGTCTCGGGGGATGCCTCCTACGAGCAGTACTTC
V gene: TRBV19; clone size: .; J gene: TRBJ2-6; D gene: .; CDR3 protein: CASSEQGVTGANVLTF; CDR3 DNA: TGTGCCAGTAGTGAGCAAGGGGTCACCGGGGCCAACGTCCTGACTTTC
V gene: TRBV19; clone size: .; J gene: TRBJ2-3; D gene: .; CDR3 protein: CASSIGTGTDTQYF; CDR3 DNA: TGTGCCAGTAGTATCGGGACTGGCACAGATACGCAGTATTTT
V gene: TRBV6-4; clone size: medium-sized; J gene: TRBJ2-2; D gene: TRBD1; CDR3 protein: CASSDSGGNTGELFF; CDR3 DNA: TGTGCCAGCAGTGACTCAGGGGGCAACACCGGGGAGCTGTTTTTT
V gene: TRBV25-1; clone size: .; J gene: TRBJ2-5; D gene: TRBD1; CDR3 protein: CASSEYGTVYQETQYF; CDR3 DNA: TGTGCCAGCAGTGAATATGGGACAGTGTACCAAGAGACCCAGTACTTC
V gene: TRBV3-1/TRBV3-2; clone size: .; J gene: TRBJ1-2; D gene: TRBD1; CDR3 protein: CASSQDGGGQGHYGYTF; CDR3 DNA: TGTGCCAGCAGCCAAGATGGGGGGGGACAGGGACACTATGGCTACACCTTC
V gene: TRBV7-9; clone size: .; J gene: TRBJ2-1; D gene: .; CDR3 protein: CASSSSAFPGYGEQFF; CDR3 DNA: TGTGCCAGCAGCTCTTCAGCGTTCCCCGGCTACGGTGAGCAGTTCTTC